A single sample is the source of the 31 T cell receptor beta chains below, sequenced in a study of human T cells and chemical hapten exposure. Time point in this sample: patch test 1, 2 weeks after DPC sensitization. Noted treatment: therapeutic diphenylcyclopropenone sensitization with weekly scalp DPC. In TCRdb, the RACE reads were re-called with MiXCR into one record per CDR3 protein. The sample holds approximately 79,000 distinct CDR3 sequences; 10% to 13% are singletons and the top ten take about 1.3%. The sequenced sample was whole blood, obtained in connection with sensitization to the hapten diphenylcyclopropenone (DPC). These receptors all come from a woman aged 45-59 years with alopecia areata. Some clones in this sample may be carry-over from other donors' samples.

Here the CDR3 reads CASTFPGSITDTQYF. The CDR3 DNA is TGTGCCAGCACCTTCCCCGGGTCCATCACAGATACGCAGTATTTT. The chain joins TRBV11-3 to TRBJ2-3; D gene ambiguous. The CDR3 has 15 residues. Germline V gives CDR1 SGHNT, CDR2 YENEEA. Trimming stripped 7 bases from V and 2 bases from J, with 16 bases between.

This rearrangement joins TRBV5-1 to TRBJ2-3, with 13 bases aligning to TRBD2. Germline V lookup: CDR1 SGHRS, CDR2 YFSETQ. The CDR3 covers 18 residues. The V and J ends lost 1 base and 1 base, in that order; junction bases with no gene match: 6. In nucleotides, the CDR3 is TGCGCCAGCAGCTTGACTAGCGGGAGGGCCCTCGGCACAGATACGCAGTATTTT. It yields the protein CASSLTSGRALGTDTQYF. Combining the CDR3 with reference TRBV5-1 and TRBJ2-3 gives the whole variable domain KAGVTQTPRYLIKTRGQQVTLSCSPISGHRSVSWYQQTPGQGLQFLFEYFSETQRNKGNFPGRFSGRQFSNSRSEMNVSTLELGDSALYLCASSLTSGRALGTDTQYFGPGTRLTVL.

V gene TRBV5-1 combines with J gene TRBJ2-7, with unresolved D. Germline assignment: CDR1 SGHRS and CDR2 YFSETQ. The CDR3 extends over 13 amino acids. V shed 3 bases and J shed 3 bases, with 10 bases lying between them. The CDR3 loop is CASSSDPYYEQYF. The CDR3 region has the DNA TGCGCCAGCAGCTCTGACCCTTACTACGAGCAGTACTTC. The full variable domain, completed using reference TRBV5-1 and TRBJ2-7, is KAGVTQTPRYLIKTRGQQVTLSCSPISGHRSVSWYQQTPGQGLQFLFEYFSETQRNKGNFPGRFSGRQFSNSRSEMNVSTLELGDSALYLCASSSDPYYEQYFGPGTRLTVT.

V usage is TRBV29-1 and J usage is TRBJ2-1, with 14 bases lining up with TRBD2. The germline V gene encodes CDR1 SQVTM and CDR2 ANQGSEA. This CDR3 has 14 amino acids. V lost 6 bases to trimming and J lost 8 bases; unmatched junction nucleotides: 6. This CDR3 is CSVKTSGRVDEQFF. The CDR3 bases are TGCAGCGTCAAGACTAGCGGGAGGGTTGATGAGCAGTTCTTC.

This clonotype was counted between two and nine times. The rearrangement uses TRBV28 and TRBJ2-3; a possible D gene is TRBD1 (6 bases). Trimming took 4 bases from V and 6 from J, leaving 17 bases between them. Germline V gene lookup returns CDR1 MDHEN and CDR2 SYDVKM. This CDR3 contains 15 residues. CDR3 in amino acids: CASSSPGPGDDTQYF. The CDR3 bases are TGTGCCAGCAGTTCACCCGGACCAGGGGACGATACGCAGTATTTT. Combining the CDR3 with reference TRBV28 and TRBJ2-3 gives the whole variable domain DVKVTQSSRYLVKRTGEKVFLECVQDMDHENMFWYRQDPGLGLRLIYFSYDVKMKEKGDIPEGYSVSREKKERFSLILESASTNQTSMYLCASSSPGPGDDTQYFGPGTRLTVL.

This clonotype was observed a handful of times. V and J are TRBV12-3 or TRBV12-4 and TRBJ1-3; D ambiguous. V was clipped by 5 bases and J by 0 bases, with 17 bases between them. The length of the CDR3 is 17 residues. In nucleotides, the CDR3 is TGTGCCAGCAGTCCCCTCGGTGCGGGAGGCTCTGGAAACACCATATATTTT. This gives the protein CASSPLGAGGSGNTIYF.

The chain is built from TRBV9 and TRBJ2-1; 10 nucleotides match TRBD2. Trimming removed 0 bases from V and 3 bases from J; junction bases left unmatched: 6. Germline CDR1 SGDLS, CDR2 YYNGEE. The CDR3 runs to 17 residues. The CDR3 reads CASSVAAVAGGYNEQFF. DNA for the CDR3: TGTGCCAGCAGCGTAGCGGCCGTAGCGGGAGGCTACAATGAGCAGTTCTTC.

This clonotype showed up just a few times. The chain joins TRBV11-2 to TRBJ2-7; 9 nucleotides match TRBD2. Looked up from germline, CDR1 is SGHAT and CDR2 is FQNNGV. The J segment lost 3 bases and the V segment lost 5 bases, leaving 2 bases of the junction unmatched. The CDR3 length is 13 residues. DNA for the CDR3: TGTGCCAGCAGCCGTAGCGGGAGCTACGAGCAGTACTTC. This codes for CASSRSGSYEQYF.

This clonotype was seen only a few times. The chain uses TRBV7-2 and TRBJ1-5; D is uncertain. Germline CDR1 SGHTA, CDR2 FQGNSA. V was trimmed by 3 bases and J by 0 bases, leaving 15 bases between them. This CDR3 has 17 amino acids. CDR3 sequence reads: CASSLSAVPYSNQPQHF. The DNA for the CDR3 is TGTGCCAGCAGCTTGTCGGCAGTACCATATAGCAATCAGCCCCAGCATTTT.

This clonotype appeared a few times. The chain has TRBV2 and TRBJ2-1; D is undetermined. The germline V gene encodes CDR1 SNHLY and CDR2 FYNNEI. V lost 8 bases to trimming and J lost 15 bases, with 14 bases between them. The CDR3 is made up of 10 amino acids. The CDR3 loop reads CASQVEFSFF. The CDR3 DNA reads as TGTGCCAGCCAGGTTGAGTTCTCGTTCTTC. The entire variable domain, with the rest obtained from reference TRBV2 and TRBJ2-1, is as follows: EPEVTQTPSHQVTQMGQEVILRCVPISNHLYFYWYRQILGQKVEFLVSFYNNEISEKSEIFDDQFSVERPDGSNFTLKIRSTKLEDSAMYFCASQVEFSFFGPGTRLTVL.

The V and J genes are TRBV4-3 and TRBJ1-5; D remains ambiguous. V lost 3 bases and J lost 4, with 10 bases in between. Germline V gene sequence: CDR1 LGHNA, CDR2 YSLEER. The CDR3 covers 14 residues. In DNA, the CDR3 is TGCGCCAGCAGCCAGGACGAATTTAATCAGCCCCAGCATTTT. It yields the protein CASSQDEFNQPQHF.

This chain joins TRBV18 and TRBJ2-1; tentatively, D is TRBD1 (6 bases). This CDR3 is 14 amino acids long. V was pared by 3 bases and J by 8 bases, with 14 bases between. CDR1 is KGHSH and CDR2 is LQKENI in the germline V gene. In nucleotides, the CDR3 is TGTGCCAGCTCACCCTCTCGACAGGCCGATGAGCAGTTCTTC. Translation: CASSPSRQADEQFF.

This clonotype turned up a few times. CDR3 region: CSVEVPRGETQYF. The DNA of the CDR3 is TGCAGCGTTGAAGTCCCGCGGGGGGAGACCCAGTACTTC. The chain employs TRBV29-1 and TRBJ2-5, with 7 nucleotides matching TRBD2. This CDR3 region has 13 residues. Germline CDR1 is SQVTM and CDR2 is ANQGSEA. V dropped 1 base and J dropped 5; count of bases not matched to a gene: 4.

This clonotype was detected only a few times. The J gene is TRBJ2-7, the V gene TRBV12-3 or TRBV12-4; 9 bases line up with TRBD2. The CDR3 covers 16 residues. Unmatched junction bases numbered 15, after V lost 6 bases and J lost 6 bases. The CDR3 spells CASSPLSGSPSREQYF. For the CDR3, the DNA is TGTGCCAGCAGCCCACTTAGCGGGAGCCCCTCACGCGAGCAGTACTTC.

This clonotype was counted ten times or more. The DNA for the CDR3 is TGTGCCAGCAGCTTAGGGCAGGGCACCGAGACCCAGTACTTC. This codes for CASSLGQGTETQYF. V is TRBV11-2 and J is TRBJ2-5, with D perhaps matching TRBD1 (5 bases). The V end lost 1 base, the J end lost 5 bases, and 11 bases lay between the germline ends. This CDR3 is built from 14 residues. Germline loops: CDR1 SGHAT, CDR2 FQNNGV. Full variable domain (remainder filled in from reference TRBV11-2 and TRBJ2-5): EAGVAQSPRYKIIEKRQSVAFWCNPISGHATLYWYQQILGQGPKLLIQFQNNGVVDDSQLPKDRFSAERLKGVDSTLKIQPAKLEDSAVYLCASSLGQGTETQYFGPGTRLLVL.

The chain couples TRBV6-2 or TRBV6-3 to TRBJ1-4; D gene uncertain. V gave up 0 bases and J gave up 0 bases, with 5 bases separating them. Germline V gives CDR1 MNHEY, CDR2 SVGEGT. The CDR3 spans 15 residues. The CDR3 loop reads CASSYSKPTNEKLFF. Here the CDR3 DNA reads TGTGCCAGCAGTTACTCCAAGCCAACTAATGAAAAACTGTTTTTT.

The rearrangement joins TRBV4-3 to TRBJ2-3; 9 positions match TRBD2. The germline CDR1 and CDR2 sequences are LGHNA and YSLEER. This CDR3 is 17 amino acids long. The J segment lost 4 bases and the V segment lost 4 bases, leaving 12 bases of the junction unmatched. The chain's CDR3 is CASSLQLAGAGADTQYF. The DNA of the CDR3 is TGCGCCAGCAGCCTCCAGTTAGCGGGAGCAGGGGCAGATACGCAGTATTTT.

This clonotype was seen repeatedly, ten times or more. The chain couples TRBV29-1 to TRBJ2-2; unclear D gene. The V and J ends lost 4 bases and 4 bases respectively, with 4 bases between them. Per germline, CDR1 SQVTM and CDR2 ANQGSEA. The CDR3 is 11 residues long. In DNA form, the CDR3 reads TGCAGCGTTGGGGGCACCGGGGAGCTGTTTTTT. Its translation: CSVGGTGELFF.

In its sample, this clonotype was seen a few times. The chain combines TRBV15 with TRBJ2-1; 12 nucleotides line up with TRBD2. Trimming removed 5 bases from V and 9 bases from J; junction bases left unmatched: 11. CDR1 is LNHNV and CDR2 is YYDKDF in the germline V gene (reference sequence). The CDR3 has 16 residues. The CDR3 DNA sequence: TGTGCCACCAGCTCTCGACTAGCGGGAGATTTGAGTGAGCAGTTCTTC. This sequence encodes CATSSRLAGDLSEQFF.

This clonotype was recorded many times. The chain is built from TRBV28 and TRBJ2-1; 16 bases fit TRBD2. The CDR3 sequence is 17 residues long. The germline gives CDR1 MDHEN, CDR2 SYDVKM. The J segment lost 5 bases and the V segment lost 6 bases, leaving 7 bases of the junction unmatched. The CDR3 sequence is CASRRPGTSGRDNEQFF. CDR3 coding DNA: TGTGCCAGCAGACGTCCCGGGACTAGCGGGAGGGACAATGAGCAGTTCTTC.

V and J are TRBV28 and TRBJ2-5, with D tentatively TRBD2 (6 bases). This CDR3 contains 16 residues. Germline V gene data show CDR1 as MDHEN and CDR2 as SYDVKM. V was cut by 3 bases and J by 7 bases, with 21 bases left in between. The CDR3 here is CASSFAGRIKGRTQYF. CDR3 coding DNA: TGTGCCAGCAGTTTCGCGGGACGTATCAAAGGGCGGACCCAGTACTTC.

The rearrangement links TRBV11-3 to TRBJ2-2; TRBD1 matches 9 bases. V was clipped by 1 base and J by 0 bases; unmatched bases: 6. This CDR3 is 18 amino acids long. Germline values: CDR1 SGHNT, CDR2 YENEEA. The CDR3 here is CASSLGLQGASNTGELFF. DNA for the CDR3: TGTGCCAGCAGCTTAGGATTACAGGGGGCTTCGAACACCGGGGAGCTGTTTTTT.

The V call is TRBV19, the J call TRBJ1-5; 7 bases fit TRBD1. CDR1 LNHDA and CDR2 SQIVND come from the germline V gene (reference sequence). J was trimmed by 7 bases and V by 7 bases; bases with no gene match: 10. The CDR3 extends over 14 amino acids. The CDR3 DNA reads TGTGCCAGTAAAGCCCTCGACAGGGAACAGCCCCAGCATTTT. As protein: CASKALDREQPQHF.

This clonotype occurred many times. The V gene is TRBV2, the J gene TRBJ2-1; tentatively, D is TRBD2 (5 bases). Germline values: CDR1 SNHLY, CDR2 FYNNEI. The CDR3 totals 18 residues. V lost 7 bases, J lost 0 bases, and 22 bases lay in between. The CDR3 loop reads CASIRERGAASSYNEQFF. As DNA, the CDR3 is TGTGCCAGCATTCGGGAACGCGGAGCGGCGAGCTCCTACAATGAGCAGTTCTTC.

This clonotype was found a few times. The V and J genes are TRBV28 and TRBJ2-7; unclear D gene. The CDR3 covers 14 residues. Germline V gene lookup returns CDR1 MDHEN and CDR2 SYDVKM. V was clipped by 3 bases and J by 4 bases, with 13 bases between them. The CDR3 coding sequence is TGTGCCAGCAGTTTCTCTCGCGGCAGGTACGAGCAGTACTTC. Translating it yields CASSFSRGRYEQYF.

This rearrangement joins TRBV29-1 to TRBJ2-2, with TRBD1 matching over 9 bases. Germline loops: CDR1 SQVTM, CDR2 ANQGSEA. Trimming at V came to 7 bases and at J to 2 bases, leaving 8 bases not matched to a gene. This CDR3 region has 15 residues. The CDR3 loop reads CSATGGRPNTGELFF. The CDR3 coding sequence is TGCAGCGCAACAGGGGGCCGGCCAAACACCGGGGAGCTGTTTTTT.

Ten or more counts support this clonotype. The chain is built from TRBV5-1 and TRBJ2-2, with TRBD2 matching 7 bases. Unmatched junction bases numbered 15, after V lost 4 bases and J lost 0 bases. This CDR3 region has 19 residues. Per the germline V gene, CDR1 is SGHRS and CDR2 is YFSETQ. The CDR3 DNA reads as TGCGCCAGCAGCCCCGGACTAGACGGAGGACGGGCGAACACCGGGGAGCTGTTTTTT. It is translated as CASSPGLDGGRANTGELFF.

This chain uses TRBV19 with TRBJ1-5, with 9 bases matching TRBD1. CDR3 size: 15 residues. Trimming removed 5 bases from V and 2 bases from J; junction bases left unmatched: 4. Germline V lookup: CDR1 LNHDA, CDR2 SQIVND (reference sequence). The CDR3 DNA is TGTGCCAGTAGTCCAAGACAGGGGGGCAATCAGCCCCAGCATTTT. Protein sequence: CASSPRQGGNQPQHF. Full variable domain (missing parts from reference TRBV19 and TRBJ1-5): DGGITQSPKYLFRKEGQNVTLSCEQNLNHDAMYWYRQDPGQGLRLIYYSQIVNDFQKGDIAEGYSVSREKKESFPLTVTSAQKNPTAFYLCASSPRQGGNQPQHFGDGTRLSIL.

The chain recombines TRBV29-1 with TRBJ2-7, with D possibly matching TRBD2 (5 bases). The CDR3 contains 12 residues. V was trimmed by 5 bases and J by 4 bases, leaving 12 bases between them. Per the germline V gene, CDR1 is SQVTM and CDR2 is ANQGSEA. This CDR3 is CSVQSSFYEQYF. The CDR3 DNA reads as TGCAGCGTTCAGTCTAGCTTTTACGAGCAGTACTTC.

This clonotype showed up many times. The CDR3 region has the DNA TGTGCCAGCAGCCCGGACGGGCTCGGGGAGCAGTTCTTC. Its protein is CASSPDGLGEQFF. V is TRBV11-1 and J is TRBJ2-1; D gene unclear. Germline V gene sequence: CDR1 SGHAT, CDR2 FQDESV (reference sequence). The CDR3 has 13 residues. Trimming took off 5 bases at V and 10 bases at J, with 15 bases between the two ends.

The genes are TRBV4-3 and TRBJ2-2; either TRBD1 or TRBD2 may fit D (5 bases each). The V gene lost 3 bases and the J gene lost 0 bases, with 17 bases spanning the gap. The germline CDR1 and CDR2 sequences are LGHNA and YSLEER. This CDR3 contains 18 residues. The CDR3 DNA is TGCGCCAGCAGCCAGTCGACCGGGACCACCGCGAACACCGGGGAGCTGTTTTTT. It specifies CASSQSTGTTANTGELFF.